This T cell receptor (beta chain) was observed in a study of cytomegalovirus exposure and HLA in healthy donors. Study-wide findings and caveats: A list of around 150 TCR beta chains associated with cytomegalovirus was given.

Points on this clone: Its specificity is not known.

The PCR used 60 Vbeta and 13 Jbeta primers. Some clones are missing from TCRdb's copy, which holds only in-frame ones; the method was immunoSEQ multiplex PCR. The sample has roughly 120,000 clones, approximately 78% seen once. V shed 4 bases and J 3 bases; nucleotides not matched to a gene: 6. Per the germline V gene, CDR1 is SGHRS and CDR2 is YFSETQ. This CDR3 region has 14 residues. V and J are TRBV5-1 and TRBJ1-1; the match to TRBD1 covers 7 bases. Material for sequencing was PBMCs. This clonotype was sampled from a young woman in good health and CMV-seropositive. Here the CDR3 reads CASSNRTGYTEAFF. CDR3 nucleotides: TGCGCCAGCAGCAATCGGACAGGATACACTGAAGCTTTCTTT.